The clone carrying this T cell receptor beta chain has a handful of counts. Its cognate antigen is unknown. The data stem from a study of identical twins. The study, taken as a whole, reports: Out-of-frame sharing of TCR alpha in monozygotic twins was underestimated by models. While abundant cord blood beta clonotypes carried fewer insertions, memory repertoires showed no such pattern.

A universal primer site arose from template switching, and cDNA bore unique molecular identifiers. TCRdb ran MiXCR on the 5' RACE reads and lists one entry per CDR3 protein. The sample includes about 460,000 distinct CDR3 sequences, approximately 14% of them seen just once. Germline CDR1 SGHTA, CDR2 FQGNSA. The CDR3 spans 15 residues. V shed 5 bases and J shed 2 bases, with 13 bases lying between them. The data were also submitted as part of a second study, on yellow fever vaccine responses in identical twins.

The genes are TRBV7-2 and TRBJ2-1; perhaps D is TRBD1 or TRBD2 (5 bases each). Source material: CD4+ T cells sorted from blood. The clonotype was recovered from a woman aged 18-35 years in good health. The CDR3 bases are TGTGCCAGCAGCATTTCCGGGACGCCCTACAATGAGCAGTTCTTC. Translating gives CASSISGTPYNEQFF.